This T cell receptor beta chain was sequenced in a study of shared clonotypes between healthy human individuals. CD4+ cells underwent separation, giving CD45RA+ naive and CD45RA-negative memory subsets. The germline V gene has CDR1 MNHEY and CDR2 SVGAGI. The CDR3 contains 14 residues. V was pared by 5 bases and J by 10 bases, with 6 bases of the junction left unmatched. Worth noting for this clone: Its antigen is unknown.

Study observations and caveats: Clonotype sharing among donors likely depends on sequencing depth.

Each replicate PCR on the sorted subsets used roughly 200 ng DNA (roughly 27,000 T cell genomes). Original data processing: Filtering differed for immunoSEQ, which gave only junction sequences without quality scores. Clones were read by immunoSEQ multiplex PCR, and TCRdb kept only the in-frame ones, dropping some. Clone size and the V and J calls come from that table; the DNA yielded D and trimming. The data show 1 million to 1.3 million clones, with about four fifths seen just once and roughly 0.57% held by the top ten. This sequence joins TRBV6-5 and TRBJ2-4; 12 bases match TRBD2. The material sequenced was memory CD4+ T cells from PBMCs. The subset: CD45RA-negative fraction. The TCR was taken from a young man in good health. Some clones in this sample may be carry-over from other donors' samples. Written as DNA, the CDR3 is TGTGCCAGCAGTCCGAGGACTAGCGGGGAGATTCAGTACTTC. The encoded protein is CASSPRTSGEIQYF.